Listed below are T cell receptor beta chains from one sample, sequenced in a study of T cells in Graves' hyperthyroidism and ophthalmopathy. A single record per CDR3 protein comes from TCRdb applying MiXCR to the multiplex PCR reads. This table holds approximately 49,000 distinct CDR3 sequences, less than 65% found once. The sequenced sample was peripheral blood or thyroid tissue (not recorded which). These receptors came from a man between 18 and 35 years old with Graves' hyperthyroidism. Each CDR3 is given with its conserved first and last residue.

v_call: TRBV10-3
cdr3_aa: CAISEAHRHRFSYEQYF

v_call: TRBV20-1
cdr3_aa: CSAHSTQSSYSSPLHF

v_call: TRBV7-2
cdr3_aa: CASSLDAGAYEQYF

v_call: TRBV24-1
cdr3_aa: CATSGGETQYF

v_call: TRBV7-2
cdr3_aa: CASSLTGTGLNSPLHF

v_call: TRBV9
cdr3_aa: CASSAGGTDTQYF

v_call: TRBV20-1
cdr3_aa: CSAGGSMDRGPTGELFF

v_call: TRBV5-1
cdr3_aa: CASSLNTEAFF

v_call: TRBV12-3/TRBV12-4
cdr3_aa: CASSRGTENYEQYF

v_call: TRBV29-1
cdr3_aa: CSVEDRGNQPQHF

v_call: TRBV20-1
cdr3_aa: CSARWDRDTEAFF

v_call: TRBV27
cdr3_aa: CASSPRGARNQPQHF

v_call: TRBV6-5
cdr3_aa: CARVSEGLNQPQHF

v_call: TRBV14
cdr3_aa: CASRNRDSPLHF

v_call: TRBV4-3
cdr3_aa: CASSQERGLGGRGYEQYF

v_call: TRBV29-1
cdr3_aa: CSVVGARKGETQYF

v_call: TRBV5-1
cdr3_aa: CASSGRRASGANVLTF

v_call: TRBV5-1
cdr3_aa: CASRPGQGGEAFF

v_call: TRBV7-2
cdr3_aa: CASSRQGGEKLFF

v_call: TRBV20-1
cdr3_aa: CSAFWPGTVDDTEAFF

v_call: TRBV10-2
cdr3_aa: CASSDSGQGYEQYF

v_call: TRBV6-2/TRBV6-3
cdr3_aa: CASRTGASGNQPQHF

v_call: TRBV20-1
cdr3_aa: CGARSEGGGTEAFF

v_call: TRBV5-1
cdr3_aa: CASSRGTSGSSEQYF

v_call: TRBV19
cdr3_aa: CASMGGPGQANTGELFF

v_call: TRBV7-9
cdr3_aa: CASSLVYRGETQYF

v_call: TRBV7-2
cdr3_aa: CASSSPGRNEKLFF

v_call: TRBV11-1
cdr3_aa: CASSLEAGNPYEQYF

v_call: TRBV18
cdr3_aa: CASSPFPGDTEAFF

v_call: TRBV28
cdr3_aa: CASSFLWSLYEQYF

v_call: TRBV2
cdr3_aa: CASSGTGGGGQYF

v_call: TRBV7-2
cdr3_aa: CASSPGQGSDQPQHF

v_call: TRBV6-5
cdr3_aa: CASSYSGTPAFRTEAFF

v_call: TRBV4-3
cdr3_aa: CASSYQDLGGGYTF

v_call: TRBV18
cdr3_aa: CATKQGAGTEAFF

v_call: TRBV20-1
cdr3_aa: CSARVGGTLYGYTF

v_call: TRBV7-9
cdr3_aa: CASAWGNSPLHF

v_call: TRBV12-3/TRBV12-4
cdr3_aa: CASSHAGNQPQHF

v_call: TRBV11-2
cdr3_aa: CASRQIGETQYF

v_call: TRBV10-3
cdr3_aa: CATGPQGVDYEQYF

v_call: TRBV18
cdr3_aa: CASSRPDSYEQYF

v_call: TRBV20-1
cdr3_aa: CSASILVAETQYF

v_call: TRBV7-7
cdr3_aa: CAAGGGLIDTQYF

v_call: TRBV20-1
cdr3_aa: CSVGGGGKETQYF

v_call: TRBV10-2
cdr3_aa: CASSEDSRAKSGTEAFF

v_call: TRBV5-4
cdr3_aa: CASSLVSGAGSQHF

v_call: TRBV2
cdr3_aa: CASSWDSNTEAFF

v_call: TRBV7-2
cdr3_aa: CASSRLGGLLTQHF

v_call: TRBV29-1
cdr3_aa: CSGMGQSDTRQYF

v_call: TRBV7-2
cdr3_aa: CASSLVAGQGSRLEKLFF

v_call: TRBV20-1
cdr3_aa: CSAISLAGGGEQYF

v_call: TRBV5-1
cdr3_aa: CASSLFSEANYGYTF

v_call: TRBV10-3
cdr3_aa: CAISTTGNQPQHF

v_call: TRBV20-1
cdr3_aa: CSASLGSGGISGANVLTF

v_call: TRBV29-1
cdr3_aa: CSVGLAGADTQYF

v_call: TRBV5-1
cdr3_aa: CASSSRPQGDEAQYF

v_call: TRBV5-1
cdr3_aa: CASSGTGAGTDTQYF